The 29 T cell receptor beta chains reported below all come from one sample, sequenced in a study of T-cell memory formation after mild COVID-19. TCRdb reprocessed the 5' RACE reads with MiXCR, giving one entry per CDR3 protein. This sample yields more than 300,000 distinct CDR3 sequences, of which 13% to 15% are seen a single time; roughly a fifth belongs to the top ten. Sequencing input: PBMCs or a T cell subset sorted from them (not recorded which). These receptors all stem from a man between 18 and 29 years old who had mild COVID-19 (a few samples of this study predate the infection). Cell type and time point are not known.

The table lists this clonotype with a few counts. The chain combines TRBV12-3 or TRBV12-4 with TRBJ1-2; 12 bases align to TRBD1. The CDR3 sequence is 14 residues long. J gave up 11 bases and V 3 bases, and 7 bases lay outside the gene matches. The CDR3: CASSLGGQGAWYTF. The CDR3 nucleotides read TGTGCCAGCAGTTTGGGGGGACAGGGGGCTTGGTACACCTTC.

The CDR3 DNA is TGCGCCAGCAGCCAAGATCCAGGGGGCAGTGAAGCTTTCTTT. This translates into CASSQDPGGSEAFF. V and J are TRBV4-3 and TRBJ1-1, with 8 bases matching TRBD1. Germline CDR1 LGHNA, CDR2 YSLEER. This CDR3 spans 14 amino acids. After removal of 0 bases from V and 7 bases from J, the junction contained 4 bases not matched to a gene.

The V call is TRBV6-2 or TRBV6-3, the J call TRBJ2-2; TRBD1 agrees at 8 bases. The CDR3 covers 17 residues. V was clipped by 3 bases and J by 1 base; unmatched bases: 7. The V gene's germline CDR1 is MNHEY and CDR2 SVGEGT. CDR3 sequence: CASSYPPDRVNTGELFF. CDR3 in DNA: TGTGCCAGCAGTTATCCCCCGGACAGGGTGAACACCGGGGAGCTGTTTTTT.

This clonotype has more than one count but fewer than ten. The V call is TRBV12-3 or TRBV12-4, the J call TRBJ2-6, with D possibly being TRBD1 or TRBD2 (5 bases each). The ends were cut back, 1 base at V and 2 bases at J, with 9 bases in the middle. The CDR3 contains 16 residues. CDR3: CASSLDLGAGANVLTF. The CDR3 DNA reads as TGTGCCAGCAGTTTAGACCTGGGGGCTGGGGCCAACGTCCTGACTTTC.

This clonotype was observed a handful of times. The gene calls are TRBV4-2 and TRBJ2-5; perhaps TRBD2 as D (7 bases). The germline gives CDR1 LGHNA, CDR2 YNFKEQ. The CDR3 length is 17 residues. V lost 1 base and J lost 4, with 19 bases in between. In DNA form, the CDR3 reads TGTGCCAGCAGCCAAGTTTTAGGGGGGGGCCGTTCAGAGACCCAGTACTTC. This sequence encodes CASSQVLGGGRSETQYF.

This clonotype has more than one count but fewer than ten. The chain joins TRBV9 to TRBJ1-3; D gene unclear. The CDR3 runs to 14 residues. V lost 0 bases, J lost 1 base, and 5 bases lay in between. The V gene's germline CDR1 is SGDLS and CDR2 YYNGEE. In DNA, the CDR3 is TGTGCCAGCAGCGTAGCTGGATCTGGAAACACCATATATTTT. This translates into CASSVAGSGNTIYF.

This sequence joins TRBV21-1 and TRBJ2-1; the D call of TRBD1 is as the table states it, not checked on the DNA. TRBV21-1 has pseudogene status. The CDR3 has 13 residues. CDR3 sequence (DNA): TGTGCCAGCAGCAAGCCGGGTGCCCATGAGCAGTTCTTC. It encodes CASSKPGAHEQFF.

J is TRBJ2-7 and V is TRBV20-1; D perhaps matches TRBD1 (6 bases). The V end lost 6 bases, the J end lost 1 base, and 16 bases lay between the germline ends. From germline, CDR1 is DFQATT and CDR2 SNEGSKA (reference sequence). This CDR3 is 14 amino acids long. This chain's CDR3 is CSARSSTGSYEQYV. The CDR3 bases are TGCAGTGCGAGATCTTCAACAGGGTCCTACGAGCAGTACGTC.

In its sample, this clonotype was seen many times. The chain couples TRBV7-9 to TRBJ2-1, with TRBD2 matching over 10 bases. Germline V gene data show CDR1 as SEHNR and CDR2 as FQNEAQ (reference sequence). CDR3 length: 16 residues. With V trimmed by 3 bases and J by 2 bases, 4 bases remained unmatched. The CDR3 DNA follows: TGTGCCAGCAGCTTTGGACTAGCGGCCCCCTACAATGAGCAGTTCTTC. Encoded protein: CASSFGLAAPYNEQFF.

This rearrangement joins TRBV20-1 to TRBJ2-7; 10 bases are shared with TRBD1. The germline gives CDR1 DFQATT, CDR2 SNEGSKA (reference sequence). The V gene end was trimmed by 3 bases and the J gene end by 4 bases; junction bases not matched to a gene: 3. The CDR3 has 13 residues. The CDR3 region is CSASWDRGYEQYV. CDR3 nucleotide sequence: TGCAGTGCTAGTTGGGACAGGGGATACGAGCAGTACGTC.

This clonotype was seen a few times. The V gene is TRBV7-9, the J gene TRBJ2-1; D uncertain. Per the germline V gene, CDR1 is SEHNR and CDR2 is FQNEAQ (reference sequence). The CDR3 is made up of 13 amino acids. V lost 5 bases to trimming and J lost 5 bases, with 10 bases between them. The DNA for the CDR3 is TGTGCCAGCAGCGCTAGATCCAACAATGAGCAGTTCTTC. Protein: CASSARSNNEQFF.

This clonotype showed up just a few times. This sequence joins TRBV6-5 and TRBJ2-7, with D possibly TRBD2 on 6 matching bases. There are 13 residues in the CDR3. CDR1 MNHEY and CDR2 SVGAGI come from the germline V gene. Trimming pared 10 bases from V and 3 bases from J, leaving 16 bases between. The CDR3 bases are TGTGCCACCCGAATCCCCGGGGGCTACGAGCAGTACTTC. It is translated as CATRIPGGYEQYF.

V and J are TRBV12-3 or TRBV12-4 and TRBJ2-1, with TRBD2 matching 13 bases. Trimming at V came to 7 bases and at J to 3 bases, leaving 15 bases not matched to a gene. This CDR3 contains 19 residues. The CDR3 region has the DNA TGTGCCAGCACCTTAGGGCCCACTAGCGGGGGGGCCTTCTACAATGAGCAGTTCTTC. Encoded protein: CASTLGPTSGGAFYNEQFF.

This clonotype came up a few times. The gene calls are TRBV7-7 and TRBJ2-7; D may match TRBD1 or TRBD2 (5 bases each). This CDR3 region has 15 residues. The germline V gene has CDR1 SSHAT and CDR2 FNYEAQ (reference sequence). The CDR3 loop reads CASSLEAGTGYEQYV. CDR3 in DNA: TGTGCTAGCAGCTTAGAGGCCGGGACCGGATACGAGCAGTACGTC.

The rearrangement joins TRBV7-9 to TRBJ2-7; 10 bases are shared with TRBD1. This CDR3 has 15 amino acids. Losses at the gene ends were 1 base for V and 3 bases for J; bases not matched to a gene: 3. Per the germline V gene, CDR1 is SEHNR and CDR2 is FQNEAQ (reference sequence). CDR3 bases: TGTGCCAGCAGCTTAGGAGGGACAGGGGACTACGAGCAGTACGTC. It translates to CASSLGGTGDYEQYV.

This sequence joins TRBV6-5 and TRBJ1-5; 10 bases agree with TRBD1. CDR3 length equals 16 residues. V shed 6 bases, J shed 2 bases, and the junction held 7 bases outside the gene matches. The germline CDR1 and CDR2 sequences are MNHEY and SVGAGI. CDR3 DNA sequence: TGTGCCAGCAGCCCATCCGGACAGGGGGGCAATCAGCCCCAGCATTTT. Protein sequence: CASSPSGQGGNQPQHF.

The V and J genes are TRBV20-1 and TRBJ1-5, with 7 nucleotides matching TRBD1. Losses at the gene ends were 5 bases for V and 6 bases for J; bases not matched to a gene: 4. There are 12 residues in the CDR3. Germline-derived CDR1 and CDR2 are DFQATT and SNEGSKA (reference sequence). The CDR3 region is CSAGGGSQPQHF. The CDR3 DNA sequence: TGCAGTGCTGGAGGGGGCTCTCAGCCCCAGCATTTT.

This clonotype was seen a handful of times. The gene calls are TRBV2 and TRBJ1-1, with D possibly TRBD1 on 5 matching bases. The CDR3 is 14 amino acids. V lost 4 bases and J 3 bases, leaving 12 bases between the germline ends. Germline CDR1 is SNHLY and CDR2 is FYNNEI. CDR3 sequence (DNA): TGTGCCAGCAGTGCGGGGCCGGGTGACACTGAAGCTTTCTTT. This gives the protein CASSAGPGDTEAFF.

The chain links TRBV5-1 to TRBJ1-1; 7 nucleotides line up with TRBD1. After removal of 4 bases from V and 0 bases from J, the junction contained 6 bases not matched to a gene. Germline loops: CDR1 SGHRS, CDR2 YFSETQ. CDR3 length equals 15 residues. CDR3 sequence (DNA): TGCGCCAGCAGCGTAGACAGGGTAATGAACACTGAAGCTTTCTTT. It translates to CASSVDRVMNTEAFF.

The chain is built from TRBV5-1 and TRBJ2-3; TRBD1 is a possible D gene (5 bases). Trimming shortened V by 3 bases and J by 4 bases, and 18 bases separated the two germline ends. Germline V gene data show CDR1 as SGHRS and CDR2 as YFSETQ. This CDR3 spans 16 amino acids. This CDR3 reads CASSSQAWGEADTQYF. CDR3 DNA sequence: TGCGCCAGCAGCTCCCAGGCCTGGGGCGAGGCAGATACGCAGTATTTT.

This clonotype was observed a few times. The chain carries TRBV20-1 and TRBJ2-7; tentative D call: TRBD1 (5 bases). The V end was cut by 3 bases, the J end by 4 bases, with 10 bases between. CDR1 is DFQATT and CDR2 is SNEGSKA in the germline V gene (reference sequence). The CDR3 loop spans 12 amino acids. The CDR3 loop reads CSASGPGYEQYF. For the CDR3, the DNA is TGCAGTGCTAGTGGGCCAGGGTACGAGCAGTACTTC.

This clonotype turned up a few times. With a much larger clone just one base away, this may be a read error. This chain uses TRBV6-5 with TRBJ2-5; 11 bases match TRBD2. CDR3 length equals 14 residues. Germline lookup yields CDR1 MNHEY and CDR2 SVGAGI. V shed 5 bases and J 5 bases; nucleotides not matched to a gene: 4. CDR3 sequence: CASSLSGGGETQYF. In DNA, the CDR3 is TGTGCCAGCAGTCTTAGCGGGGGGGGCGAGACCCAGTACTTC.

The chain combines TRBV5-1 with TRBJ2-7; possible D gene TRBD2, 5 bases. CDR3 length equals 14 residues. V lost 2 bases, J lost 6 bases, and 15 bases lay in between. CDR1 and CDR2 (germline): SGHRS, YFSETQ. DNA of the CDR3: TGCGCCAGCAGCTTAGGTGCGGAGGTTGGCGAGCAGTACTTC. Encoded protein: CASSLGAEVGEQYF.

Ten or more counts support this clonotype. The rearrangement joins TRBV12-3 or TRBV12-4 to TRBJ2-1; weak D call: TRBD1 (5 bases). There are 14 residues in the CDR3. V dropped 6 bases and J dropped 8 bases, with 17 bases sitting between them. CDR3 in DNA: TGTGCCAGCAGCTTACAGGATTTCGGGTATGAGCAGTTCTTC. This encodes CASSLQDFGYEQFF.

CDR3 in DNA: TGTGCCAGCAGCTTACGGACAGGGTGGACCGGGGAGCTGTTTTTT. Translated: CASSLRTGWTGELFF. V is TRBV5-8 and J is TRBJ2-2; 8 bases match TRBD1. Trimming cost V 2 bases and J 5 bases; bases outside gene matches: 5. CDR3 size: 15 residues. Germline CDR1 and CDR2: SGHTS and YDEGEE.

CDR3 residues: CASSLSPSSGNTIYF. The CDR3 DNA follows: TGTGCCAGCAGCTTAAGCCCGAGCTCTGGAAACACCATATATTTT. V and J are TRBV11-2 and TRBJ1-3; the D is unclear. Per germline, CDR1 SGHAT and CDR2 FQNNGV. V lost 2 bases and J 0 bases, leaving 8 bases between the germline ends. The CDR3 consists of 15 residues. The variable domain in full, completed from reference TRBV11-2 and TRBJ1-3, reads EAGVAQSPRYKIIEKRQSVAFWCNPISGHATLYWYQQILGQGPKLLIQFQNNGVVDDSQLPKDRFSAERLKGVDSTLKIQPAKLEDSAVYLCASSLSPSSGNTIYFGEGSWLTVV.

This clonotype was observed a few times. The chain couples TRBV7-3 to TRBJ1-6; D remains unclear. The CDR3 runs 13 residues. The germline V gene encodes CDR1 SGHTA and CDR2 FQGTGA. The V end was cut by 5 bases, the J end by 7 bases, with 9 bases between. The CDR3 DNA is TGTGCCAGCAGCCGAGATTGGAATTCACCCCTCCACTTT. Residues: CASSRDWNSPLHF.

This clonotype was seen only a few times. The chain carries TRBV12-3 or TRBV12-4 and TRBJ1-1; D is perhaps TRBD1 (5 bases). The CDR3 spans 13 residues. Trimming shortened V by 7 bases and J by 0 bases, and 9 bases separated the two germline ends. This CDR3 is CASKIQVNTEAFF. The CDR3 region has the DNA TGTGCCAGCAAGATACAGGTGAACACTGAAGCTTTCTTT.

Points on this clonotype: The DNA is left out, because the CDR3 cannot be placed on it with certainty; the CDR3 is given as TCRdb lists it. The chain couples TRBV19 to TRBJ2-3; TRBD2 is the table's D call and was not checked against the DNA. CDR1 and CDR2 (germline): LNHDA, SQIVND (reference sequence). The CDR3 sequence runs 14 residues, both termini included. This chain's CDR3 is CASTSGGPTDTQYF.